The 14 T cell receptor beta chains in this list originate from one sample, sequenced in a study of a mutant IDH1 vaccine in newly diagnosed glioma. Data came from immunoSEQ multiplex PCR; TCRdb stores just in-frame clones and leaves some out. This sample has around 50,000 clones, with 65% to 85% found just once. Time point denoted: week 47, end of study. Doses of 300 ug of mutant IDH1 20-mer peptide were given with topical imiquimod. These receptors have no identified antigens. The input for sequencing was PBMCs, taken from a glioma patient whose treatment included an IDH1 peptide vaccine. The source of these receptors is a woman in her thirties with glioma. Some clones in this sample may be carry-over from other donors' samples.

V usage is TRBV15 and J usage is TRBJ2-1, with 7 bases matching TRBD2. There are 15 residues in the CDR3. Germline-derived CDR1 and CDR2 are LNHNV and YYDKDF (reference sequence). V was clipped by 0 bases and J by 9 bases; unmatched bases: 8. CDR3 in amino acids: CATSRDSAGAREQFF. In nucleotides, the CDR3 is TGTGCCACCAGCAGAGATTCGGCGGGAGCCCGTGAGCAGTTCTTC.

V is TRBV11-3 and J is TRBJ2-7; D uncertain. Trimming took off 3 bases at V and 0 bases at J, with 3 bases between the two ends. The CDR3 consists of 12 residues. The V gene's germline CDR1 is SGHNT and CDR2 YENEEA. The CDR3 loop reads CASSLGSYEQYF. CDR3 sequence (DNA): TGTGCCAGCAGCTTGGGCTCCTACGAGCAGTACTTC.

This chain uses TRBV10-3 with TRBJ2-1, with D uncertain. This CDR3 has 12 residues. CDR1 ENHRY and CDR2 SYGVKD come from the germline V gene. The V end was cut by 4 bases, the J end by 9 bases, with 10 bases between. The CDR3 region has the DNA TGTGCCATCAGTGGCTCAGCGAGTGAGCAGTTCTTC. Translated, it gives CAISGSASEQFF.

V and J are TRBV6-5 and TRBJ2-3; TRBD2 aligns across 12 bases. J was trimmed by 6 bases and V by 2 bases; bases with no gene match: 6. Germline V CDR1 and CDR2: MNHEY, SVGAGI. The CDR3 spans 16 residues. CDR3 in amino acids: CASSYGLAGGGDTQYF. The CDR3 DNA follows: TGTGCCAGCAGTTACGGTCTAGCGGGAGGGGGGGATACGCAGTATTTT.

The chain is built from TRBV7-2 and TRBJ2-3, with D tentatively TRBD1 or TRBD2 (5 bases each). There are 15 residues in the CDR3. The germline V and J ends were trimmed by 5 bases and 5 bases, with 17 bases remaining between them. Germline V CDR1 and CDR2: SGHTA, FQGNSA. CDR3 bases: TGTGCCAGCAGCGCACCATCCAGAGGGGTAGATACGCAGTATTTT. It translates to CASSAPSRGVDTQYF.

V is TRBV14 and J is TRBJ2-5, with 9 positions matching TRBD2. J gave up 0 bases and V 4 bases, and 6 bases lay outside the gene matches. The CDR3 runs 16 residues. Germline V gene sequence: CDR1 SGHDN, CDR2 FVKESK. The CDR3 protein is CASSPIAGAHQETQYF. CDR3 bases: TGTGCCAGCAGCCCAATAGCGGGAGCCCACCAAGAGACCCAGTACTTC.

The rearrangement uses TRBV5-8 and TRBJ2-7, with TRBD1 matching 9 bases. Germline CDR1 SGHTS, CDR2 YDEGEE. The V and J ends lost 5 bases and 2 bases, in that order; junction bases with no gene match: 11. The CDR3 spans 16 residues. Written as DNA, the CDR3 is TGTGCCAGCAGTATAAACAGGGGGCTAAGGGCCTACGAGCAGTACTTC. The encoded protein is CASSINRGLRAYEQYF.

This chain connects TRBV9 to TRBJ2-7; D call uncertain. The V end lost 4 bases, the J end lost 0 bases, and 11 bases lay between the germline ends. Germline assignment: CDR1 SGDLS and CDR2 YYNGEE. The CDR3 is made up of 14 amino acids. The CDR3 is CASSLSYSSYEQYF. In DNA form, the CDR3 reads TGTGCCAGCAGCCTTTCTTACAGCTCCTACGAGCAGTACTTC.

The chain is built from TRBV2 and TRBJ2-4, with D possibly being TRBD1 (6 bases). The CDR3 is 15 residues long. Trimming shortened V by 2 bases and J by 1 base, and 9 bases separated the two germline ends. Germline V CDR1 and CDR2: SNHLY, FYNNEI. CDR3 nucleotide sequence: TGTGCCAGCAGTGAAAGGACAGTGGCCAAAAACATTCAGTACTTC. Translating it yields CASSERTVAKNIQYF.

This clone was recorded only once. The chain links TRBV10-3 to TRBJ1-5, with a tentative D call TRBD1 (5 bases). The CDR3 spans 16 residues. The germline V gene has CDR1 ENHRY and CDR2 SYGVKD. Trimming cost V 0 bases and J 6 bases, with 15 bases left between them. As DNA, the CDR3 is TGTGCCATCAGTGAGTCCGGGGTAGGGGCCTCTCAGCCCCAGCATTTT. Its protein product is CAISESGVGASQPQHF.

The J gene is TRBJ1-2, the V gene TRBV7-9; 8 bases are shared with TRBD1. Germline CDR1 reads SEHNR; CDR2 reads FQNEAQ (reference sequence). Trimming cost V 5 bases and J 0 bases; bases outside gene matches: 11. This CDR3 comprises 17 residues. The CDR3 nucleotides are TGTGCCAGCAGCGGCTACAGGGGGACTCCGGCTAACTATGGCTACACCTTC. Protein sequence: CASSGYRGTPANYGYTF.

The J gene is TRBJ2-1, the V gene TRBV10-2, with TRBD2 matching over 13 bases. V lost 3 bases to trimming and J lost 9 bases; unmatched junction nucleotides: 11. The CDR3 extends over 17 amino acids. Germline V CDR1 and CDR2: WSHSY, SAAADI. This chain's CDR3 is CASSELAGGLGGGEQFF. In DNA, the CDR3 is TGCGCCAGCAGTGAACTAGCGGGAGGGCTTGGGGGCGGTGAGCAGTTCTTC.

The V call is TRBV5-1, the J call TRBJ2-7; a weak D match, TRBD1 (5 bases). This CDR3 comprises 14 residues. V gave up 0 bases and J gave up 4 bases, with 11 bases separating them. Germline CDR1 and CDR2: SGHRS and YFSETQ. CDR3 region: CASSLVGRAYEQYF. In nucleotides, the CDR3 is TGCGCCAGCAGCTTGGTGGGCAGGGCGTACGAGCAGTACTTC.

The chain is built from TRBV30 and TRBJ2-3; 13 bases map to TRBD2. The CDR3 extends over 12 amino acids. Germline CDR1 reads GTSNPN; CDR2 reads SVGIG (reference sequence). The CDR3 reads CGGTSGADTQYF. The CDR3 DNA sequence: TGTGGAGGGACTAGCGGGGCAGATACGCAGTATTTT.